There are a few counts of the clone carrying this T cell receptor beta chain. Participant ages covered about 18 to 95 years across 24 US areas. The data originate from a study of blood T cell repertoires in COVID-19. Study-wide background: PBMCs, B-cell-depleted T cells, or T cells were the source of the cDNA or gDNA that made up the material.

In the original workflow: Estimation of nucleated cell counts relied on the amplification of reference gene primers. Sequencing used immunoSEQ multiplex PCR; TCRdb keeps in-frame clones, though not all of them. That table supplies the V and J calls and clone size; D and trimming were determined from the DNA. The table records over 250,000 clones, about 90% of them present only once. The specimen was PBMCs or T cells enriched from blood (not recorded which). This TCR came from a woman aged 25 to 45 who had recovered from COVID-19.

CDR3 sequence (DNA): TGTGCCAGCAGTAACTCTGGAAACACCATATATTTT. Translated, it gives CASSNSGNTIYF. V is TRBV7-9 and J is TRBJ1-3, with D uncertain. CDR1 and CDR2 from the germline V gene are SEHNR and FQNEAQ (reference sequence). The CDR3 runs 12 residues. Trimming took off 6 bases at V and 0 bases at J, with 3 bases between the two ends.